This TCR beta chain was captured in a study of T cell responses to AZD1222 COVID-19 vaccine. Assay: immunoSEQ multiplex PCR; the TCRdb copy retains only in-frame clones and omits some. The data show fewer than 150,000 clones, with 80% to 95% seen just once and approximately 7.9% held by the top ten. In germline, CDR1 is LNHDA, CDR2 SQIVND (reference sequence). V lost 4 bases to trimming and J lost 2 bases; unmatched junction nucleotides: 5. The CDR3 runs to 16 residues. The TCR comes from an adult who received the AZD1222 COVID-19 vaccine. This specimen consisted of peripheral blood, obtained 28 days after the second AZD1222 dose. The chain uses TRBV19 and TRBJ1-3; 10 bases fit TRBD1. The CDR3 bases are TGTGCCAGTAGTAAACCGGACAGGGGGGCTGGAAACACCATATATTTT. It codes for CASSKPDRGAGNTIYF.